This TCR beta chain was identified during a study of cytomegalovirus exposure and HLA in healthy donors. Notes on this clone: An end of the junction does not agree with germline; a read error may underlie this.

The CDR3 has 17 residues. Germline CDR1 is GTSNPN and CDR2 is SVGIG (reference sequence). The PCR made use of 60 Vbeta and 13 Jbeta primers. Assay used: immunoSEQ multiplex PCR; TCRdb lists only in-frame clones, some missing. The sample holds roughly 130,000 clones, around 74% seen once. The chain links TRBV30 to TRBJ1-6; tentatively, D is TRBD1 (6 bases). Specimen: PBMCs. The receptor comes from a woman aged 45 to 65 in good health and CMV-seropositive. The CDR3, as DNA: TGTGCCTGGCGTGTAACTTCCGGGACACCCTATAATTCACCCCTCCACTTT. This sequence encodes CAWRVTSGTPYNSPLHF.